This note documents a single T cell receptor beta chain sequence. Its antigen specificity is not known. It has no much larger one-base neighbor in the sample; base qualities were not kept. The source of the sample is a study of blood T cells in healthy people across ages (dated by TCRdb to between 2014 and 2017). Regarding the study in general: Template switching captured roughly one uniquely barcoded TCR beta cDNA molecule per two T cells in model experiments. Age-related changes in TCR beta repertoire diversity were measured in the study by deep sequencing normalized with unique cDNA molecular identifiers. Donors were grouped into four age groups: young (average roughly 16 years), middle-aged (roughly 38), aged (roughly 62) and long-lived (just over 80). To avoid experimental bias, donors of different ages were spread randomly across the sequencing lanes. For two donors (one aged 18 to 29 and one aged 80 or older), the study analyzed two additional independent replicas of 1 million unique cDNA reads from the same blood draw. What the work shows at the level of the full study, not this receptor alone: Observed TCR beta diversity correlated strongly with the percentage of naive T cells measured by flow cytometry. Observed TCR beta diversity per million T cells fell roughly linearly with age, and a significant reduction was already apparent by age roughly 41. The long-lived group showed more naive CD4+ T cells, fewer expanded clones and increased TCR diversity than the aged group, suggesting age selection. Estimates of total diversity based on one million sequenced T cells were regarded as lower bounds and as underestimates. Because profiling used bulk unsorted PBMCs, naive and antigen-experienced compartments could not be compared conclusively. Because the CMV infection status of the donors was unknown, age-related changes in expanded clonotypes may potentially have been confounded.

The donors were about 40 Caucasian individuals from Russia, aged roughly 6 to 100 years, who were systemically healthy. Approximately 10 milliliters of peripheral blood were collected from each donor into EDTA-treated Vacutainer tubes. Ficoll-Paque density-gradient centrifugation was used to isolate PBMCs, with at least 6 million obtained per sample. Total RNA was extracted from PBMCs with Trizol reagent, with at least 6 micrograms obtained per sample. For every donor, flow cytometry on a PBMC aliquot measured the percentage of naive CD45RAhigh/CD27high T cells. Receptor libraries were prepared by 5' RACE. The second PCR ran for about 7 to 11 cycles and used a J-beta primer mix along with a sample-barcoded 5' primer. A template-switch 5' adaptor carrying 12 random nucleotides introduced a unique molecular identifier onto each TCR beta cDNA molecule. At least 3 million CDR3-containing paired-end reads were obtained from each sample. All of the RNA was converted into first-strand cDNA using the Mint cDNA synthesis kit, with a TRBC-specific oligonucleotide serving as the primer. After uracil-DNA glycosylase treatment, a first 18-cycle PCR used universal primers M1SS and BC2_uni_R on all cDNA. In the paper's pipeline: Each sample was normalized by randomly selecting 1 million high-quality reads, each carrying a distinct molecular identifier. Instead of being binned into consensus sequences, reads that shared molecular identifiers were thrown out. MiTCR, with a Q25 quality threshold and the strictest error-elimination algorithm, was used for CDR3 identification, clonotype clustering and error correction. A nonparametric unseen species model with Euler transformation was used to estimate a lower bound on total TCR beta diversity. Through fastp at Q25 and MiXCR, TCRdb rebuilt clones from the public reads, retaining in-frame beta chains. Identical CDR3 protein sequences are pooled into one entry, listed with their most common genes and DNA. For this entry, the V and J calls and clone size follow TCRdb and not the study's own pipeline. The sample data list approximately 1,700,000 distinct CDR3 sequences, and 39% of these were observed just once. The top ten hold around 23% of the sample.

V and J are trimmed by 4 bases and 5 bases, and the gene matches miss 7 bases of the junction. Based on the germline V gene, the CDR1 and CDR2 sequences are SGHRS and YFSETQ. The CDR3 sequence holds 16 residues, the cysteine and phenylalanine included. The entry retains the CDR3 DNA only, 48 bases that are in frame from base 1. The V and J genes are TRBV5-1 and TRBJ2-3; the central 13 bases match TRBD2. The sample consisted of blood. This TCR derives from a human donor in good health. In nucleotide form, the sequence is TGCGCCAGCAGCATCGGGACTAGCGGGGCGATAGATACGCAGTATTTT. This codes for CASSIGTSGAIDTQYF. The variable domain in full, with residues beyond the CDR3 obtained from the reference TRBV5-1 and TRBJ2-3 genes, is KAGVTQTPRYLIKTRGQQVTLSCSPISGHRSVSWYQQTPGQGLQFLFEYFSETQRNKGNFPGRFSGRQFSNSRSEMNVSTLELGDSALYLCASSIGTSGAIDTQYFGPGTRLTVL.